Reported below is one TCR beta chain. The data were taken from a study of early T cells in non-severe SARS-CoV-2 infection. Whole-study context: Investigators sequenced bulk RNA drawn from unsorted whole blood, and chains remained unpaired.

Attachment of unique molecular identifiers was made to individual cDNA molecules. Each CDR3 protein gets one entry after TCRdb re-called the 5' RACE reads with MiXCR. The profile shows tens of thousands of distinct CDR3 sequences, less than 11% of them singletons. The CDR3 is 14 residues long. Germline V CDR1 and CDR2: MGHRA, YSYEKL. V lost 4 bases to trimming and J lost 5 bases, with 13 bases between them. The rearrangement links TRBV4-1 to TRBJ2-3; D might be TRBD1 (5 bases). Sequencing used whole blood, obtained at baseline. The TCR sequence derives from an adult who was a healthcare worker with PCR-confirmed SARS-CoV-2 infection or an uninfected control (not recorded which). CDR3 protein: CASSLRGRGDTQYF. CDR3 nucleotide sequence: TGCGCCAGCAGCCTTAGAGGAAGGGGAGATACGCAGTATTTT.